The 21 T cell receptor beta chains below come from one sample, sequenced in a study of identical twins. TCRdb redid the calling of the 5' RACE reads with MiXCR, one entry per CDR3 protein. Found here are 1.5 million to 2 million distinct CDR3 sequences, around 33% of them singletons; the top ten hold about 0.25%. Sample: cord blood. The source of these receptors is a newborn girl in good health.

The genes are TRBV6-6 and TRBJ2-1; D not resolved. V lost 6 bases and J 7 bases, leaving 16 bases between the germline ends. This CDR3 region has 14 residues. CDR1 and CDR2 (germline): MNHNY, SVGAGI (reference sequence). In DNA form, the CDR3 reads TGTGCCAGCAGAGCCCCGGACCTGAGGAATGAGCAGTTCTTC. This codes for CASRAPDLRNEQFF.

The table lists this clonotype with a few counts. CDR3 residues: CASSLGGLANTDTQYF. The CDR3 DNA follows: TGCGCCAGCAGCTTGGGGGGTTTAGCGAACACAGATACGCAGTATTTT. V and J are TRBV5-1 and TRBJ2-3, with D possibly being TRBD2 (5 bases). The CDR3 consists of 16 residues. Germline assignment: CDR1 SGHRS and CDR2 YFSETQ. V gave up 0 bases and J gave up 2 bases, with 13 bases separating them.

The table lists this clonotype with a few counts. This chain connects TRBV28 to TRBJ2-7, with D possibly TRBD1 on 6 matching bases. This CDR3 is built from 15 residues. Germline values: CDR1 MDHEN, CDR2 SYDVKM. V was shortened by 6 bases and J by 2 bases, with 17 bases between the two germline ends. The CDR3, as DNA: TGTGCCAGCAGAACTGACAGCTGGGGGCCCTACGAGCAGTACTTC. As protein: CASRTDSWGPYEQYF.

The V call is TRBV18, the J call TRBJ1-2; the D gene is possibly TRBD1 (6 bases). The CDR3 is 13 residues long. V dropped 3 bases and J dropped 8 bases, with 13 bases sitting between them. The germline V gene has CDR1 KGHSH and CDR2 LQKENI. The CDR3 is CASSPLGQWGYTF. CDR3 coding DNA: TGTGCCAGCTCACCGCTAGGACAGTGGGGCTACACCTTC.

The rearrangement links TRBV5-4 to TRBJ2-6; tentatively, D is TRBD2 (5 bases). The CDR3 is made up of 17 amino acids. Germline V gene sequence: CDR1 SGHNT, CDR2 YYREEE (reference sequence). The V end was cut by 0 bases, the J end by 0 bases, with 10 bases between. DNA of the CDR3: TGTGCCAGCAGCTTGGCGCCTACTAGCTCTGGGGCCAACGTCCTGACTTTC. As protein: CASSLAPTSSGANVLTF.

The rearrangement uses TRBV27 and TRBJ2-5; 7 bases align to TRBD2. J lost 7 bases, V lost 7 bases, and 3 bases had no gene match. CDR3 length: 11 amino acids. The germline CDR1 and CDR2 sequences are MNHEY and SMNVEV (reference sequence). CDR3 amino acids: CASTGGGTQYF. The CDR3 DNA follows: TGTGCCAGCACTGGGGGGGGGACCCAGTACTTC.

This clonotype was detected only a few times. J is TRBJ2-7 and V is TRBV4-1; 13 nucleotides line up with TRBD2. The V gene end was trimmed by 4 bases and the J gene end by 3 bases; junction bases not matched to a gene: 6. Germline V gene lookup returns CDR1 MGHRA and CDR2 YSYEKL. This CDR3 spans 16 amino acids. CDR3 amino acids: CASSPLGLAGDYEQYF. In DNA, the CDR3 is TGCGCCAGCAGCCCCCTAGGACTAGCGGGAGACTACGAGCAGTACTTC.

This chain connects TRBV10-2 to TRBJ2-1, with 13 bases fitting TRBD2. This CDR3 has 15 amino acids. With V trimmed by 3 bases and J by 10 bases, 6 bases remained unmatched. Germline CDR1 and CDR2: WSHSY and SAAADI. As DNA, the CDR3 is TGCGCCAGCAGTGATCAGGGACTAGCGGGGAACGAGCAGTTCTTC. Its protein product is CASSDQGLAGNEQFF.

The table lists this clonotype with many counts. The chain recombines TRBV20-1 with TRBJ2-3, with 9 positions matching TRBD1. J was trimmed by 4 bases and V by 6 bases; bases with no gene match: 8. Germline values: CDR1 DFQATT, CDR2 SNEGSKA (reference sequence). This CDR3 comprises 14 residues. The CDR3 loop reads CSASGTGSPDTQYF. CDR3 in DNA: TGCAGTGCATCCGGGACAGGGTCCCCAGATACGCAGTATTTT.

Only a few counts were recorded for this clonotype. This chain joins TRBV12-3 or TRBV12-4 and TRBJ2-7; 7 bases align to TRBD2. With 5 bases clipped from V and 0 bases from J, the junction kept 10 bases outside the gene matches. This CDR3 comprises 16 residues. The CDR3 DNA follows: TGTGCCAGCAGTAATTCGGCGGGAGCCCCCTCCTACGAGCAGTACTTC. Translating it yields CASSNSAGAPSYEQYF.

A remark on this clonotype: At one of its ends the junction is not consistent with the germline gene, which may arise from a read error. The rearrangement links TRBV7-9 to TRBJ1-6; tentatively, D is TRBD1 (6 bases). The CDR3 consists of 15 residues. Germline V gives CDR1 SEHNR, CDR2 FQNEAQ (reference sequence). The CDR3 region is CASTTGTLYNSPPHF. In DNA form, the CDR3 reads TGTGCCAGCACCACAGGGACACTATATAATTCACCCCCCCACTTT.

As regards this clonotype: Sequence at one end of the junction differs from germline and may be a read error. The V and J genes are TRBV10-3 and TRBJ2-1; 12 positions match TRBD1. The CDR3 length is 15 residues. Germline V gene lookup returns CDR1 ENHRY and CDR2 SYGVKD. CDR3 amino acids: CAITSGQGAGNERFF. The CDR3 bases are TGTGCCATCACTTCGGGACAGGGGGCTGGGAATGAGCGGTTCTTC.

The CDR3 region has the DNA TGTGCCATCAGTGAGTCGGACTGGGTGAGCTACAATGAGCAGTTCTTC. Its translation: CAISESDWVSYNEQFF. The chain has TRBV10-3 and TRBJ2-1; tentative D call: TRBD2 (5 bases). The CDR3 loop spans 16 amino acids. CDR1 and CDR2 (germline): ENHRY, SYGVKD. V lost 0 bases, J lost 3 bases, and 12 bases lay in between.

Note on this clonotype: The junction differs from germline at one of its ends, possibly a read error. V usage is TRBV28 and J usage is TRBJ2-7, with TRBD1 matching 8 bases. Germline lookup yields CDR1 MDHEN and CDR2 SYDVKM. The CDR3 runs 16 residues. Here the CDR3 reads CASSLGPRDRPYERYF. The CDR3 region has the DNA TGTGCCAGCAGTTTGGGGCCCCGGGACAGGCCCTACGAGCGGTACTTC.

With respect to this clonotype: This may arise from a read error, as a much more abundant clone is one base away. This chain connects TRBV2 to TRBJ2-3; TRBD2 is a possible D gene (6 bases). This CDR3 region has 15 residues. CDR1 is SNHLY and CDR2 is FYNNEI in the germline V gene. Here the CDR3 DNA reads TGTGTCAGCCGCTCTAGGGCTAGCGGCACAGATACGCAGTATTTT. Encoded protein: CVSRSRASGTDTQYF.

V and J are TRBV7-2 and TRBJ2-7; 10 bases map to TRBD1. Looked up from germline, CDR1 is SGHTA and CDR2 is FQGNSA. This CDR3 has 16 residues. Trimming removed 2 bases from V and 3 bases from J; junction bases left unmatched: 7. The chain's CDR3 is CASSLRWDRGIYEQYF. CDR3 DNA sequence: TGTGCCAGCAGCTTAAGATGGGACAGGGGTATCTACGAGCAGTACTTC. Full variable domain (missing parts from reference TRBV7-2 and TRBJ2-7): GAGVSQSPSNKVTEKGKDVELRCDPISGHTALYWYRQSLGQGLEFLIYFQGNSAPDKSGLPSDRFSAERTGGSVSTLTIQRTQQEDSAVYLCASSLRWDRGIYEQYFGPGTRLTVT.

This chain connects TRBV12-3 or TRBV12-4 to TRBJ2-5; no clear D gene. CDR3 length equals 14 residues. V lost 3 bases and J lost 1, with 9 bases in between. CDR3 loop: CASSFGHLQETQYF. For the CDR3, the DNA is TGTGCCAGCAGTTTTGGGCACCTCCAAGAGACCCAGTACTTC.

This clonotype showed up just a few times. The V gene is TRBV19, the J gene TRBJ1-1, with no clear D. The V end lost 7 bases, the J end lost 5 bases, and 14 bases lay between the germline ends. Germline values: CDR1 LNHDA, CDR2 SQIVND (reference sequence). The CDR3 length is 13 residues. CDR3 sequence: CASNAAGWTEAFF. The CDR3 DNA is TGTGCCAGTAACGCGGCGGGGTGGACTGAAGCTTTCTTT. The entire variable domain, with the rest obtained from reference TRBV19 and TRBJ1-1, is as follows: DGGITQSPKYLFRKEGQNVTLSCEQNLNHDAMYWYRQDPGQGLRLIYYSQIVNDFQKGDIAEGYSVSREKKESFPLTVTSAQKNPTAFYLCASNAAGWTEAFFGQGTRLTVV.

This clonotype was found a few times. This sequence joins TRBV20-1 and TRBJ1-6; TRBD1 agrees at 8 bases. The CDR3 has 15 amino acids. Per germline, CDR1 DFQATT and CDR2 SNEGSKA (reference sequence). V lost 0 bases to trimming and J lost 6 bases; unmatched junction nucleotides: 4. CDR3 sequence (DNA): TGCAGTGCTAGAGATCGGGACAGGTTTAATTCACCCCTCCACTTT. It specifies CSARDRDRFNSPLHF.

About this clonotype: A much larger clone lies a single base off, so this may be a read error. Without the conserved terminal phenylalanine or tryptophan, this CDR3 likely stems from a read error. V usage is TRBV4-2 and J usage is TRBJ2-5, with 10 nucleotides matching TRBD2. CDR3 size: 14 residues. With 6 bases clipped from V and 3 bases from J, the junction kept 4 bases outside the gene matches. Per the germline V gene, CDR1 is LGHNA and CDR2 is YNFKEQ. In DNA, the CDR3 is TGTGCCAGCAGACCCGGGACTAGCGAAGAGACCCAGTACTGC. Translation: CASRPGTSEETQYC.

This clonotype was found a few times. This chain links TRBV7-2 with TRBJ1-1; D perhaps matches TRBD1 (5 bases). V lost 2 bases to trimming and J lost 6 bases, with 16 bases between them. The CDR3 spans 15 residues. The germline V gene encodes CDR1 SGHTA and CDR2 FQGNSA. The CDR3 region has the DNA TGTGCCAGCAGCTTATTGGGGCCGAGGACTTCTGAAGCTTTCTTT. Translation gives CASSLLGPRTSEAFF.